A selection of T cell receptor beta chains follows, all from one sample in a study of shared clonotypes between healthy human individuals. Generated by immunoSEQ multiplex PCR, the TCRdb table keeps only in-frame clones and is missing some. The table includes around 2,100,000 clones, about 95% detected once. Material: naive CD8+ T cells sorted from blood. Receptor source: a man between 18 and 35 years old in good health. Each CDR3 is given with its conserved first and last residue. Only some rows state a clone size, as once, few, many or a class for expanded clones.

cdr3_aa: CASNTYPTDPMKELFF
j_call: TRBJ1-4
clone_size: .
v_call: TRBV27
cdr3_length: 16

cdr3_aa: CASSSSDNTGELFF
j_call: TRBJ2-2
clone_size: .
v_call: TRBV5-1
cdr3_length: 14

cdr3_aa: CAWSGLLDRDNEKLFF
j_call: TRBJ1-4
clone_size: .
v_call: TRBV30
cdr3_length: 16

cdr3_aa: CASSSEDRVTDTQYF
j_call: TRBJ2-3
clone_size: .
v_call: TRBV9
cdr3_length: 15

cdr3_aa: CASSRDRGRDHEQYF
j_call: TRBJ2-7
clone_size: .
v_call: TRBV28
cdr3_length: 15

cdr3_aa: CSVEGLAGPGAQYF
j_call: TRBJ2-5
clone_size: .
v_call: TRBV29-1
cdr3_length: 14

cdr3_aa: CASSYSIQGNYGYTF
j_call: TRBJ1-2
clone_size: once
v_call: TRBV6-5
cdr3_length: 15

cdr3_aa: CAGPGGQGASDTQYF
j_call: TRBJ2-3
clone_size: once
v_call: TRBV2
cdr3_length: 15

cdr3_aa: CASTLQLPGSNEQFF
j_call: TRBJ2-1
clone_size: .
v_call: TRBV6-5
cdr3_length: 15

cdr3_aa: CASRLGGGTGRDEQYF
j_call: TRBJ2-7
clone_size: .
v_call: TRBV11-2
cdr3_length: 16

cdr3_aa: CATLGGGVYGYTF
j_call: TRBJ1-2
clone_size: .
v_call: TRBV2
cdr3_length: 13

cdr3_aa: CASSSTGVPEQYF
j_call: TRBJ2-7
clone_size: .
v_call: TRBV5-1
cdr3_length: 13

cdr3_aa: CASQGTAGIHTEAFF
j_call: TRBJ1-1
clone_size: .
v_call: TRBV6-6
cdr3_length: 15

cdr3_aa: CASSLGVGAYEQYF
j_call: TRBJ2-7
clone_size: .
v_call: TRBV9
cdr3_length: 14

cdr3_aa: CASSLAQTYEQYF
j_call: TRBJ2-7
clone_size: .
v_call: TRBV5-4
cdr3_length: 13

cdr3_aa: CSVEDQQGFGTEAFF
j_call: TRBJ1-1
clone_size: .
v_call: TRBV29-1
cdr3_length: 15

cdr3_aa: CAISGGFEYEQYF
j_call: TRBJ2-7
clone_size: .
v_call: TRBV10-3
cdr3_length: 13

cdr3_aa: CASSYSGPYTGELFF
j_call: TRBJ2-2
clone_size: .
v_call: TRBV6-5
cdr3_length: 15

cdr3_aa: CASSLTGGSVTYEQYF
j_call: TRBJ2-7
clone_size: .
v_call: TRBV5-6
cdr3_length: 16

cdr3_aa: CASSRLDAPITTGELFF
j_call: TRBJ2-2
clone_size: .
v_call: TRBV7-9
cdr3_length: 17

cdr3_aa: CASSIGTGWVPGELFF
j_call: TRBJ2-2
clone_size: .
v_call: TRBV19
cdr3_length: 16

cdr3_aa: CASSLGGLAEVSYEQYF
j_call: TRBJ2-7
clone_size: .
v_call: TRBV13
cdr3_length: 17

cdr3_aa: CASSQGVGYNEQFF
j_call: TRBJ2-1
clone_size: .
v_call: TRBV28
cdr3_length: 14

cdr3_aa: CASSPTSGEETQYF
j_call: TRBJ2-5
clone_size: .
v_call: TRBV14
cdr3_length: 14

cdr3_aa: CASSVGGRTEAFF
j_call: TRBJ1-1
clone_size: .
v_call: TRBV9
cdr3_length: 13

cdr3_aa: CASSIGRWWSQVGNTIYF
j_call: TRBJ1-3
clone_size: .
v_call: TRBV5-6
cdr3_length: 18

cdr3_aa: CASSWRPDSNQPQHF
j_call: TRBJ1-5
clone_size: .
v_call: TRBV27
cdr3_length: 15

cdr3_aa: CASSAQSSYEQYF
j_call: TRBJ2-7
clone_size: .
v_call: TRBV4-1
cdr3_length: 13

cdr3_aa: CASSQASWGASGYTF
j_call: TRBJ1-2
clone_size: .
v_call: TRBV4-3
cdr3_length: 15

cdr3_aa: CASSSLTSAQETQYF
j_call: TRBJ2-5
clone_size: once
v_call: TRBV7-9
cdr3_length: 15

cdr3_aa: CASILWSAGEQYF
j_call: TRBJ2-7
clone_size: .
v_call: TRBV2
cdr3_length: 13

cdr3_aa: CASSPPAGANEKLFF
j_call: TRBJ1-4
clone_size: .
v_call: TRBV7-9
cdr3_length: 15

cdr3_aa: CASSPSGAREQYF
j_call: TRBJ2-7
clone_size: few
v_call: TRBV19
cdr3_length: 13

cdr3_aa: CASSPGTELAGVEQYF
j_call: TRBJ2-7
clone_size: .
v_call: TRBV9
cdr3_length: 16

cdr3_aa: CASTGRGDTEAFF
j_call: TRBJ1-1
clone_size: .
v_call: TRBV25-1
cdr3_length: 13

cdr3_aa: CASSMMRTNSPLHF
j_call: TRBJ1-6
clone_size: .
v_call: TRBV19
cdr3_length: 14

cdr3_aa: CATSSKGLVYEQYF
j_call: TRBJ2-7
clone_size: few
v_call: TRBV15
cdr3_length: 14